This T cell receptor (beta chain) was observed in a study of blood T cell repertoires in COVID-19. Across the study: Specimens from acute and convalescent COVID-19 originated in the United States, Italy and Spain.

V trimming: 7 bases; J trimming: 4 bases; junction bases outside the gene matches: 15. The CDR3 consists of 17 residues. Germline loops: CDR1 LNHDA, CDR2 SQIVND (reference sequence). Assay: immunoSEQ multiplex PCR; the TCRdb copy retains only in-frame clones and omits some. The table records 90,000 to 150,000 clones, more than 60% of them present only once. The TCR comes from a man aged 65-85 years with acute or convalescent COVID-19. Sequencing used peripheral blood. The rearrangement joins TRBV19 to TRBJ2-2; TRBD1 aligns across 7 bases. In DNA form, the CDR3 reads TGTGCCAGTACCTTAGACAGGGTACAGACGGGCACCGGGGAGCTGTTTTTT. It is translated as CASTLDRVQTGTGELFF.